A single T cell receptor beta chain is shown here with its context. Its antigen remains unidentified. CDR1 SQVTM and CDR2 ANQGSEA come from the germline V gene. The length of the CDR3 is 15 residues. V shed 7 bases, J shed 0 bases, and the junction held 3 bases outside the gene matches. This sample was taken from a study of cytomegalovirus exposure and HLA in healthy donors. Study results and caveats: Researchers reported in a later analysis that common viral pathogens appeared linked to several top clusters. Reports indicated that the classifier achieved high specificity and sensitivity in diagnosing cytomegalovirus status. Analysis was carried out at a later point, and it linked a missense DCLRE1C variant to TCR beta V- and J-gene trimming.

Both 60 Vbeta primers and 13 Jbeta primers went into the PCR. The assay was immunoSEQ multiplex PCR, and TCRdb's table has in-frame clones only and misses some. Among roughly 130,000 clones listed, around 78% were seen once. The chain carries TRBV29-1 and TRBJ2-2; TRBD2 matches at 12 bases. This receptor was identified in a woman between 35 and 50 years old in good health and CMV-seronegative. Sequenced material: PBMCs. CDR3 protein: CSGRTSGANTGELFF. DNA for the CDR3: TGCAGCGGCCGGACTAGCGGGGCGAACACCGGGGAGCTGTTTTTT.